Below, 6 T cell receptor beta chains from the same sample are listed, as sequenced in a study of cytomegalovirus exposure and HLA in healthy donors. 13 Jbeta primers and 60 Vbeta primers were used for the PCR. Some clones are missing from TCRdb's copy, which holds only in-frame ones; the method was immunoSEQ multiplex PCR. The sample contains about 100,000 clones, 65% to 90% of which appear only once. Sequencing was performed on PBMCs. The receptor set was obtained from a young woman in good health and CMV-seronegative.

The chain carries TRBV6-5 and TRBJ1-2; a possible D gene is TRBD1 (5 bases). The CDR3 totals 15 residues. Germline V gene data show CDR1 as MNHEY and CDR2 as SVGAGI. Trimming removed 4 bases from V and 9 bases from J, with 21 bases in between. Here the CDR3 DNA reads TGTGCCAGCAGTTCCCAGTTTAACCGACAGAGGAGCTACACCTTC. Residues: CASSSQFNRQRSYTF.

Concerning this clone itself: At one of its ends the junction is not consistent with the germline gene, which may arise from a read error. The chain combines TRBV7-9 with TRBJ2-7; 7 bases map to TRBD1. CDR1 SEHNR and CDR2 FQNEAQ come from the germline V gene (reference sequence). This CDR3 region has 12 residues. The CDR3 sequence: CSSSYTGDEQYF. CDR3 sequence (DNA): TGTTCCAGCAGCTACACAGGGGACGAGCAGTACTTC.

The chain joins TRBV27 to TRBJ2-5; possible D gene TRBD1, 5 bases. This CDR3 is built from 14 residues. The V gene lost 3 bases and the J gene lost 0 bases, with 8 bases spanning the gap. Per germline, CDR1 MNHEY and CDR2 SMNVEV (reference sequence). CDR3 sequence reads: CASSLGQYQETQYF. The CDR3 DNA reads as TGTGCCAGCAGTTTGGGGCAGTACCAAGAGACCCAGTACTTC.

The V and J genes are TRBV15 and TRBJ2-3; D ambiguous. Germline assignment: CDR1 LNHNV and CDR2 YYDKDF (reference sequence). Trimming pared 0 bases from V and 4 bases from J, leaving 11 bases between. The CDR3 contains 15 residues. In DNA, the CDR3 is TGTGCCACCAGCAGAGATCTCTCTCGGGCAGATACGCAGTATTTT. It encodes CATSRDLSRADTQYF. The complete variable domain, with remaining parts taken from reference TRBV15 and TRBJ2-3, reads DAMVIQNPRYQVTQFGKPVTLSCSQTLNHNVMYWYQQKSSQAPKLLFHYYDKDFNNEADTPDNFQSRRPNTSFCFLDIRSPGLGDTAMYLCATSRDLSRADTQYFGPGTRLTVL.

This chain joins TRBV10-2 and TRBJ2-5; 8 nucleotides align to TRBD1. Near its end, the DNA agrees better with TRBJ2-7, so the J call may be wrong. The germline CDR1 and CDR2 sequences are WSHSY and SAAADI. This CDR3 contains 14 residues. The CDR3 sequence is CASSETGGIYEQYF. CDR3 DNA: TGCGCCAGCAGTGAAACAGGGGGGATATACGAGCAGTACTTC.

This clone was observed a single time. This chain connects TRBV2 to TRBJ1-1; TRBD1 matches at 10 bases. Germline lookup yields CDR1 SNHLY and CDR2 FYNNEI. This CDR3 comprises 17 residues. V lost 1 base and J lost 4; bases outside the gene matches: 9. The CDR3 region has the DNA TGTGCCAGCAGTGAAGACCGGGACAGGGGCGTTAGCACTGAAGCTTTCTTT. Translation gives CASSEDRDRGVSTEAFF.